The 10 T cell receptor beta chains presented below share a single source sample, sequenced in a study of blood T cell repertoires in COVID-19. Measured with immunoSEQ multiplex PCR; TCRdb has only the in-frame clones, and not every one. This table holds roughly 100,000 clones, 81% found once. The sequenced material came from peripheral blood. Receptors were obtained from a woman in her seventies with acute or convalescent COVID-19.

This chain joins TRBV29-1 and TRBJ2-2, with 9 nucleotides matching TRBD2. The J segment lost 2 bases and the V segment lost 7 bases, leaving 5 bases of the junction unmatched. Germline values: CDR1 SQVTM, CDR2 ANQGSEA. This CDR3 is 14 amino acids long. The CDR3 sequence: CSGTGTSNTGELFF. The CDR3 DNA reads as TGCAGCGGGACCGGGACTAGCAACACCGGGGAGCTGTTTTTT.

The V and J genes are TRBV19 and TRBJ2-6; the D gene is possibly TRBD2 (6 bases). The CDR3 is 17 amino acids. The V end was cut by 4 bases, the J end by 0 bases, with 13 bases between. Germline V lookup: CDR1 LNHDA, CDR2 SQIVND (reference sequence). CDR3 region: CASSSLTGGSGANVLTF. As DNA, the CDR3 is TGTGCCAGTAGTAGCCTCACCGGGGGCTCTGGGGCCAACGTCCTGACTTTC.

This clone was seen once. The J gene is TRBJ1-2, the V gene TRBV19; D is perhaps TRBD1 (6 bases). CDR3 size: 14 residues. V dropped 4 bases and J dropped 5 bases, with 14 bases sitting between them. Germline V gene lookup returns CDR1 LNHDA and CDR2 SQIVND (reference sequence). The CDR3 DNA reads TGTGCCAGTAGTACAACAGGGATGTCTTATGGCTACACCTTC. Residues: CASSTTGMSYGYTF.

The V call is TRBV7-2, the J call TRBJ1-5; D is possibly TRBD1 (6 bases). V lost 6 bases to trimming and J lost 0 bases, with 12 bases between them. CDR3 size: 15 residues. Germline assignment: CDR1 SGHTA and CDR2 FQGNSA. CDR3 sequence (DNA): TGTGCCAGCAGTTTCACCAGGGGTAGCAATCAGCCCCAGCATTTT. Translated, it gives CASSFTRGSNQPQHF.

The J gene is TRBJ2-7, the V gene TRBV10-2; TRBD1 might be the D (6 bases). Germline V gene data show CDR1 as WSHSY and CDR2 as SAAADI. V lost 6 bases to trimming and J lost 3 bases, with 12 bases between them. The CDR3 is 13 amino acids. CDR3: CASSATGNYEQYF. The CDR3 coding sequence is TGCGCCAGCAGCGCCACAGGGAACTACGAGCAGTACTTC.

The rearrangement joins TRBV6-2 or TRBV6-3 to TRBJ2-3; 9 bases map to TRBD2. The germline CDR1 and CDR2 sequences are MNHEY and SVGEGT. The CDR3 extends over 15 amino acids. V lost 4 bases to trimming and J lost 3 bases; unmatched junction nucleotides: 5. The CDR3 DNA reads TGTGCCAGCAGTTTCATTAGCGGGAGTACAGATACGCAGTATTTT. Its translation is CASSFISGSTDTQYF.

This rearrangement joins TRBV7-2 to TRBJ2-7; 9 bases map to TRBD2. The CDR3 consists of 16 residues. The V segment lost 5 bases and the J segment 0 bases; nucleotides outside the gene matches: 8. Germline CDR1 SGHTA, CDR2 FQGNSA. The CDR3 sequence is CASSVTRGGGSYEQYF. CDR3 nucleotide sequence: TGTGCCAGCAGCGTAACGCGGGGGGGCGGCTCCTACGAGCAGTACTTC.

This chain joins TRBV10-3 and TRBJ2-3; possible D gene TRBD2, 5 bases. Trimming stripped 7 bases from V and 4 bases from J, with 12 bases between. CDR1 ENHRY and CDR2 SYGVKD come from the germline V gene. The length of the CDR3 is 13 residues. The CDR3 loop is CAITSTRADTQYF. The CDR3 DNA sequence: TGTGCCATCACCTCCACGAGGGCAGATACGCAGTATTTT.

This chain links TRBV19 with TRBJ2-6, with 10 nucleotides matching TRBD1. The CDR3 extends over 15 amino acids. V lost 7 bases and J lost 2; bases outside the gene matches: 2. CDR1 LNHDA and CDR2 SQIVND come from the germline V gene (reference sequence). This CDR3 is CASTGTGAGANVLTF. The CDR3 coding sequence is TGTGCCAGTACCGGGACAGGGGCTGGGGCCAACGTCCTGACTTTC.

V is TRBV5-4 and J is TRBJ1-1, with unresolved D. The germline gives CDR1 SGHNT, CDR2 YYREEE (reference sequence). The CDR3 has 15 amino acids. Trimming cost V 4 bases and J 5 bases, with 18 bases left between them. CDR3 in amino acids: CASSLVLAGGTEAFF. CDR3 nucleotide sequence: TGTGCCAGCAGCCTTGTACTGGCGGGTGGAACTGAAGCTTTCTTT.